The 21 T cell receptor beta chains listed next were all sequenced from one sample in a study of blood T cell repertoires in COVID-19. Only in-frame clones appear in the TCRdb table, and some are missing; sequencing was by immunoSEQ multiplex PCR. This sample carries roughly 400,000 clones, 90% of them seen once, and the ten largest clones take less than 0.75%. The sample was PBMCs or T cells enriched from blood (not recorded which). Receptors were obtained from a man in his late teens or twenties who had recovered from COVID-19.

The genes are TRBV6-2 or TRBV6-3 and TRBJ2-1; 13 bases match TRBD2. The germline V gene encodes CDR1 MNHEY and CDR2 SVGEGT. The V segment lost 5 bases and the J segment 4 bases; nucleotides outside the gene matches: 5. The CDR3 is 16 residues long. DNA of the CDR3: TGTGCCAGCAGTACTCCACTAGCGGGAGGGTACAATGAGCAGTTCTTC. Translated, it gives CASSTPLAGGYNEQFF.

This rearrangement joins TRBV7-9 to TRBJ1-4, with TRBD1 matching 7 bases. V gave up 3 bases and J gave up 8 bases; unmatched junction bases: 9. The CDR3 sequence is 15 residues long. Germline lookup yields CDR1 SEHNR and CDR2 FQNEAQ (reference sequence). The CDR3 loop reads CASSLGDRVPEKLFF. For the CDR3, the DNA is TGTGCCAGCAGCTTGGGAGACAGGGTGCCGGAAAAACTGTTTTTT.

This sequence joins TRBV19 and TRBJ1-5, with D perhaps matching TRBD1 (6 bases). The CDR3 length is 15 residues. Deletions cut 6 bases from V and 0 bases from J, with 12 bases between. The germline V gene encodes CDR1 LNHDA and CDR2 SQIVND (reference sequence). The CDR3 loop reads CASRADSNSNQPQHF. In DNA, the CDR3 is TGTGCCAGTAGGGCGGACAGCAATAGCAATCAGCCCCAGCATTTT.

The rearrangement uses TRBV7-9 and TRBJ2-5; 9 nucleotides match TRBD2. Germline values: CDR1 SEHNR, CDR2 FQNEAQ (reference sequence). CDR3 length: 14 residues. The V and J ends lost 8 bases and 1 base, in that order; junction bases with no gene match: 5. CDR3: CASALAGSQETQYF. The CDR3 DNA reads TGTGCCAGCGCCCTAGCGGGAAGCCAAGAGACCCAGTACTTC.

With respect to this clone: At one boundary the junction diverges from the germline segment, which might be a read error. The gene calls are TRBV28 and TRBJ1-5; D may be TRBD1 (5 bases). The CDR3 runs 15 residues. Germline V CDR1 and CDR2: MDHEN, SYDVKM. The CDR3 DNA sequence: TGTGCCAGCCAACCTGTCGGGCAGGGCAAACAGCCCCAGCATTTT. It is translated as CASQPVGQGKQPQHF.

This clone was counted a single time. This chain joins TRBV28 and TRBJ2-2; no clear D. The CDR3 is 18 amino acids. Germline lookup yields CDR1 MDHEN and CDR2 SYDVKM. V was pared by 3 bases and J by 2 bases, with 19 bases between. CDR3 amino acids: CASSFRWASESNTGELFF. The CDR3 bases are TGTGCCAGCAGTTTTCGCTGGGCCTCGGAATCCAACACCGGGGAGCTGTTTTTT.

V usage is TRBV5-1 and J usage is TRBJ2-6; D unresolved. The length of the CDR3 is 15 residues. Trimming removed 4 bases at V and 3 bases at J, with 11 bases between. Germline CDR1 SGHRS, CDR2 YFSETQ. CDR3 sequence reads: CASSELSGGANVLTF. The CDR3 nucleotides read TGCGCCAGCAGCGAACTCTCGGGTGGGGCCAACGTCCTGACTTTC.

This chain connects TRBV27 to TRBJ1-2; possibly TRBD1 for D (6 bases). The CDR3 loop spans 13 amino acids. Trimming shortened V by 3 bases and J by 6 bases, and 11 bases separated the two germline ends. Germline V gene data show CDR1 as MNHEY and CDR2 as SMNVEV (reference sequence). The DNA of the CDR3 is TGTGCCAGCAGTTTCGGCCAGGGGAATGGCTACACCTTC. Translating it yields CASSFGQGNGYTF.

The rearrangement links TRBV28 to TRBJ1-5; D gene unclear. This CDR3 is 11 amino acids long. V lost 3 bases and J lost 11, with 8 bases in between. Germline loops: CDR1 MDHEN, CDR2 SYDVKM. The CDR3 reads CASSFYRAQHF. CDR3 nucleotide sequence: TGTGCCAGCAGTTTCTACCGGGCCCAGCATTTT. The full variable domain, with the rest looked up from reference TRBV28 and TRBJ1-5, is DVKVTQSSRYLVKRTGEKVFLECVQDMDHENMFWYRQDPGLGLRLIYFSYDVKMKEKGDIPEGYSVSREKKERFSLILESASTNQTSMYLCASSFYRAQHFGDGTRLSIL.

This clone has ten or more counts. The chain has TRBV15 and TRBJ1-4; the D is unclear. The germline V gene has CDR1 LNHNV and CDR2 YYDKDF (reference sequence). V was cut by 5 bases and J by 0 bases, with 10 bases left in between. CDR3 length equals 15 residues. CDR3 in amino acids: CATSYETATNEKLFF. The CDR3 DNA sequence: TGTGCCACCAGCTATGAAACGGCAACTAATGAAAAACTGTTTTTT. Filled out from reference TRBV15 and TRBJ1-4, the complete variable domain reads DAMVIQNPRYQVTQFGKPVTLSCSQTLNHNVMYWYQQKSSQAPKLLFHYYDKDFNNEADTPDNFQSRRPNTSFCFLDIRSPGLGDTAMYLCATSYETATNEKLFFGSGTQLSVL.

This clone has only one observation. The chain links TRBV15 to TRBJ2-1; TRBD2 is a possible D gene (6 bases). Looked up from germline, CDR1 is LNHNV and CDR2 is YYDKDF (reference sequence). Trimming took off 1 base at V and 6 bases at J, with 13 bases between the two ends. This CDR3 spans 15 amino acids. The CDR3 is CATSRGGDFANEQFF. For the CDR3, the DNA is TGTGCCACCAGCAGAGGGGGGGACTTTGCCAATGAGCAGTTCTTC.

The CDR3 DNA sequence: TGCAGTGCCAAAGGACAGGTAGAAGCTTTCTTT. Its translation: CSAKGQVEAFF. V is TRBV20-1 and J is TRBJ1-1; TRBD1 matches 7 bases. The V gene end was trimmed by 6 bases and the J gene end by 8 bases; junction bases not matched to a gene: 6. Germline values: CDR1 DFQATT, CDR2 SNEGSKA (reference sequence). The CDR3 is made up of 11 amino acids.

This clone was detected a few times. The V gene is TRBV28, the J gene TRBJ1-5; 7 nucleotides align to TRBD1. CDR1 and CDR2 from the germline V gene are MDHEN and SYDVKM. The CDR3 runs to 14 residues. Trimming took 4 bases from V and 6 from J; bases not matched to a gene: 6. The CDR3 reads CASSYGTAPQPQHF. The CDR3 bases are TGTGCCAGCAGTTACGGGACAGCTCCTCAGCCCCAGCATTTT.

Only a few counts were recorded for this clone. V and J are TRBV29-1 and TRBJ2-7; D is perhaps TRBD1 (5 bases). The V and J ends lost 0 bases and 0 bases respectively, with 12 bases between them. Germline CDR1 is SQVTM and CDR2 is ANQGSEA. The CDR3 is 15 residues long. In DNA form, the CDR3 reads TGCAGCGTTGAAGAATGGGGCAGGAGCTCCTACGAGCAGTACTTC. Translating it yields CSVEEWGRSSYEQYF.

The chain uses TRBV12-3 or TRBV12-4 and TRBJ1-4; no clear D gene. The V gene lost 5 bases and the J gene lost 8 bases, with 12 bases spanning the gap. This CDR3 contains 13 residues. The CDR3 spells CASSQLPGEKLFF. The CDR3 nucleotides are TGTGCCAGCAGTCAACTACCGGGGGAAAAACTGTTTTTT.

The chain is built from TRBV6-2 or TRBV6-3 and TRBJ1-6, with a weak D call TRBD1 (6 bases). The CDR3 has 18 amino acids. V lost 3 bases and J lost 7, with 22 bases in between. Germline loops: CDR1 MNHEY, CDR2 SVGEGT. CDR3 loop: CASSYSHYRTAVNSPLHF. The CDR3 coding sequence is TGTGCCAGCAGTTATTCCCACTATCGGACAGCAGTGAATTCACCCCTCCACTTT.

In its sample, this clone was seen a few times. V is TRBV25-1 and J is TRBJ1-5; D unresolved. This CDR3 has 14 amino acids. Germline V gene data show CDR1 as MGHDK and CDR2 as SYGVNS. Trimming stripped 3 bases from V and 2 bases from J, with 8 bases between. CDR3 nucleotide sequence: TGTGCCAGCAGTGAGCCGGGAGGCAATCAGCCCCAGCATTTT. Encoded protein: CASSEPGGNQPQHF.

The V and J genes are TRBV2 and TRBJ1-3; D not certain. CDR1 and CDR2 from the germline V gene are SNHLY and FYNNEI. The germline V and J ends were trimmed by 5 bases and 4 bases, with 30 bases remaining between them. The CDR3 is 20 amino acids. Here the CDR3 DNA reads TGTGCCAGCAGTCTGAACTCGATTAGATCTAGGCTACCGGGAGGAAACACCATATATTTT. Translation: CASSLNSIRSRLPGGNTIYF.

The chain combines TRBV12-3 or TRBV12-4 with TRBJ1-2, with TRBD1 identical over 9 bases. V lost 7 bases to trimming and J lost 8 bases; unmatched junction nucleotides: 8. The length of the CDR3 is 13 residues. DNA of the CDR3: TGTGCCAGCACCCCGACAGGGGGATGGGGCTACACCTTC. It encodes CASTPTGGWGYTF.

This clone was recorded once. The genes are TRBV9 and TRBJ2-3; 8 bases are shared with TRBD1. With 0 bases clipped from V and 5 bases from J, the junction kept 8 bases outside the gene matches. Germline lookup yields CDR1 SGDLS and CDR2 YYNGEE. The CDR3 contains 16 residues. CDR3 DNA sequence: TGTGCCAGCAGCGTAGGGCAGGGGGCGAGTGGAGATACGCAGTATTTT. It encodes CASSVGQGASGDTQYF.

In DNA, the CDR3 is TGTGCCAGCAGTTACTCGGTCTCAGTCGCTAACTATGGCTACACCTTC. Protein: CASSYSVSVANYGYTF. This chain joins TRBV6-5 and TRBJ1-2; unclear D gene. This CDR3 is 16 amino acids long. Trimming took 0 bases from V and 0 from J, leaving 11 bases between them. CDR1 is MNHEY and CDR2 is SVGAGI in the germline V gene.